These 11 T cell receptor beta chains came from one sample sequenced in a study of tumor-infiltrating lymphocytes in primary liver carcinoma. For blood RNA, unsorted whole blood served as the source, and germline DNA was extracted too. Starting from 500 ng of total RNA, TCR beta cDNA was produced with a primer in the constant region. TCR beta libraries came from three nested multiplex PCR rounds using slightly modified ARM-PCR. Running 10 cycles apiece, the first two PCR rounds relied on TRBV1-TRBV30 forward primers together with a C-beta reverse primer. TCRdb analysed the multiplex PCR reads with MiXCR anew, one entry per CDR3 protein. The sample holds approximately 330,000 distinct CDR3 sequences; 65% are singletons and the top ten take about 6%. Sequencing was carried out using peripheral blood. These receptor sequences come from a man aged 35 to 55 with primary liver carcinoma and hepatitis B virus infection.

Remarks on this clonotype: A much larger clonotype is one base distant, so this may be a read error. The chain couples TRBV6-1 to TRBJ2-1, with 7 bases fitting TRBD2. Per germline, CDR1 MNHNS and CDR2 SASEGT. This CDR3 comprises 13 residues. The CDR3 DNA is TGTGCCAGCAACGGCAGGGACTACAATGGGCAGTTCTTC. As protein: CASNGRDYNGQFF.

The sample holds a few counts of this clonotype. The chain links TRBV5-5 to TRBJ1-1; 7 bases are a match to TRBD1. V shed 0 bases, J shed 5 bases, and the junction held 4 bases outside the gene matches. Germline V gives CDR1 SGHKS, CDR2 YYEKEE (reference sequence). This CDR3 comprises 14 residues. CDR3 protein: CASSLETGQTEAFF. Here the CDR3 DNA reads TGTGCCAGCAGCTTGGAGACGGGACAGACTGAAGCTTTCTTT. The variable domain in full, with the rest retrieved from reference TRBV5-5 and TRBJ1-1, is DAGVTQSPTHLIKTRGQQVTLRCSPISGHKSVSWYQQVLGQGPQFIFQYYEKEERGRGNFPDRFSARQFPNYSSELNVNALLLGDSALYLCASSLETGQTEAFFGQGTRLTVV.

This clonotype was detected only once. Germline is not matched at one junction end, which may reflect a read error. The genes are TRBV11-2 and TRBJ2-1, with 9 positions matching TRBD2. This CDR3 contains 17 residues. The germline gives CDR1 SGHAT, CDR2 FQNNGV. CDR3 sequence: CASSIVVSGSSYDEQFF. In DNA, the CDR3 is TGTGCCAGCAGCATAGTTGTTAGCGGGAGCTCCTACGATGAGCAGTTCTTC. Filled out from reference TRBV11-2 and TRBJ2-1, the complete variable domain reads EAGVAQSPRYKIIEKRQSVAFWCNPISGHATLYWYQQILGQGPKLLIQFQNNGVVDDSQLPKDRFSAERLKGVDSTLKIQPAKLEDSAVYLCASSIVVSGSSYDEQFFGPGTRLTVL.

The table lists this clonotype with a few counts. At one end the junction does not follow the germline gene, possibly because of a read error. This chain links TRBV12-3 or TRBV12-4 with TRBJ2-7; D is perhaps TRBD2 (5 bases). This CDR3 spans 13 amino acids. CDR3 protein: CVSSPLRAYEQYF. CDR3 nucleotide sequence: TGTGTCAGCAGCCCGCTGCGGGCCTACGAGCAGTACTTC.

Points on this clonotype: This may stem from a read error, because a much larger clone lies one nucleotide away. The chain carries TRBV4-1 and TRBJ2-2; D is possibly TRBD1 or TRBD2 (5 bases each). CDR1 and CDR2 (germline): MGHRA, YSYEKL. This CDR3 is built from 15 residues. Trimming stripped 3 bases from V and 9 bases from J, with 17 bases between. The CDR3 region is CASSQRGSNPWELFF. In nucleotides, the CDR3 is TGCGCCAGCAGCCAGAGGGGTAGTAACCCCTGGGAGCTGTTTTTT.

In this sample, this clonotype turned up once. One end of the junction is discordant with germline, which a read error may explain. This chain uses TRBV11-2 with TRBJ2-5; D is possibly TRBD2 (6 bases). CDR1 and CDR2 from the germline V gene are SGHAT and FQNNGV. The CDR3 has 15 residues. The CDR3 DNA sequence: TGTGCCAACAGCTTTACTAGCTGCCTAGGGGAGACCCAGTACTTC. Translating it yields CANSFTSCLGETQYF.

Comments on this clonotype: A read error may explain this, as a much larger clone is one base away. The chain's CDR3 is CASSSNQGEGDEQFF. The CDR3 DNA is TGTGCCAGCAGTTCCAATCAGGGGGAGGGGGATGAGCAGTTCTTC. The rearrangement uses TRBV6-5 and TRBJ2-1; the D call may be TRBD1 or TRBD2 (7 bases each). Germline loops: CDR1 MNHEY, CDR2 SVGAGI. There are 15 residues in the CDR3. Trimming took off 4 bases at V and 8 bases at J, with 18 bases between the two ends.

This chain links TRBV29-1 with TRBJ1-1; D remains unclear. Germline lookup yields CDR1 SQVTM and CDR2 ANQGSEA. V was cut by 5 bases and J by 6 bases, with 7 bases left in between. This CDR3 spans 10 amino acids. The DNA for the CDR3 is TGCAGCGTTAAGGACTCTGAAGCTTTCTTT. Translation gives CSVKDSEAFF.

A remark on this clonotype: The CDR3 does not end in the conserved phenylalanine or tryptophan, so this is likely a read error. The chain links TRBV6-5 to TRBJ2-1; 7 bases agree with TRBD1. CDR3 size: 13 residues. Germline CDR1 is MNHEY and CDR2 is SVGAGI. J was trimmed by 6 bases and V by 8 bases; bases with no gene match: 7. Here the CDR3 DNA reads TGTGCCAGCCGACAGGGTTTGGGCAATGAGCAGTTCATC. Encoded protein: CASRQGLGNEQFI.

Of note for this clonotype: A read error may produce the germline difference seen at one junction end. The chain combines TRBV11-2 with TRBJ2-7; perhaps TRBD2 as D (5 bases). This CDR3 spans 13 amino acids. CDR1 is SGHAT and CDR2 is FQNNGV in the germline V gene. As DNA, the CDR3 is TGTGCCAGCAGCTCCGGGAACCACTACGACCAGTACTTC. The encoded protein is CASSSGNHYDQYF.

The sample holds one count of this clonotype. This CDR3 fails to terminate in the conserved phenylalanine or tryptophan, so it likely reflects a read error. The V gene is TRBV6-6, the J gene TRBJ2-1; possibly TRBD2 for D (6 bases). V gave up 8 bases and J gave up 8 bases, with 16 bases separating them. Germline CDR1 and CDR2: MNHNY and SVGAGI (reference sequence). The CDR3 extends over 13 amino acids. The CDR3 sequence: CASCHLASYEQFL. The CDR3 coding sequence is TGTGCCAGCTGCCATCTAGCGTCGTATGAGCAGTTCCTC.